Presented here are 28 T cell receptor beta chains from one specimen sequenced in a study of human T cells and chemical hapten exposure. In TCRdb, the RACE reads were re-called with MiXCR into one record per CDR3 protein. The sample lists around 120,000 distinct CDR3 sequences, about 14% occurring once. This sample's time point: pre-sensitization, week 0. Treatment of the sample: therapeutic diphenylcyclopropenone sensitization with weekly scalp DPC. The sample was whole blood, taken in connection with sensitization to the hapten diphenylcyclopropenone (DPC). Receptor source: a woman between 18 and 29 years old with alopecia areata. Some clones in this sample may be carry-over from other donors' samples.

The chain combines TRBV7-2 with TRBJ2-5, with D unclear. Germline V gene lookup returns CDR1 SGHTA and CDR2 FQGNSA. Trimming took off 0 bases at V and 6 bases at J, with 8 bases between the two ends. The CDR3 covers 13 residues. The chain's CDR3 is CASSLAPGKTQYF. Here the CDR3 DNA reads TGTGCCAGCAGCTTAGCCCCTGGGAAGACCCAGTACTTC.

This rearrangement joins TRBV29-1 to TRBJ2-2, with D perhaps matching TRBD1 (6 bases). The germline V gene has CDR1 SQVTM and CDR2 ANQGSEA. Trimming removed 7 bases at V and 5 bases at J, with 17 bases between. The CDR3 loop spans 14 amino acids. DNA for the CDR3: TGCAGCGGCAGATCCGGGACACCGACCGGGGAGCTGTTTTTT. It is translated as CSGRSGTPTGELFF.

This clonotype has ten or more counts. J is TRBJ1-2 and V is TRBV7-9; D remains ambiguous. Trimming shortened V by 5 bases and J by 8 bases, and 15 bases separated the two germline ends. In germline, CDR1 is SEHNR, CDR2 FQNEAQ (reference sequence). This CDR3 has 13 residues. Written as DNA, the CDR3 is TGTGCCAGCAGCCTCCCTTCCTCCGGGGGCTACACCTTC. Translating gives CASSLPSSGGYTF.

This clonotype was observed a few times. The chain is built from TRBV13 and TRBJ2-7; 9 bases match TRBD2. Trimming removed 3 bases from V and 3 bases from J; junction bases left unmatched: 3. Germline CDR1 PRHDT, CDR2 FYEKMQ (reference sequence). The CDR3 spans 14 residues. CDR3 sequence reads: CASSFGSGGYEQYF. As DNA, the CDR3 is TGTGCCAGCAGCTTCGGTAGCGGGGGCTACGAGCAGTACTTC.

This clonotype has just a few counts. The V gene is TRBV5-6, the J gene TRBJ2-7, with D unresolved. V shed 0 bases and J shed 2 bases, with 9 bases lying between them. CDR1 is SGHDT and CDR2 is YYEEEE in the germline V gene. CDR3 length: 14 amino acids. The CDR3 spells CASSLVGPPYEQYF. CDR3 nucleotide sequence: TGTGCCAGCAGCTTGGTCGGGCCCCCCTACGAGCAGTACTTC.

There are many counts of this clonotype. V usage is TRBV29-1 and J usage is TRBJ1-5; D may be TRBD1 (6 bases). CDR3 size: 14 residues. V lost 6 bases and J 4 bases, leaving 16 bases between the germline ends. Per the germline V gene, CDR1 is SQVTM and CDR2 is ANQGSEA. The CDR3 DNA follows: TGCAGCGTGCGGACCGGGACACTTAATCAGCCCCAGCATTTT. This translates into CSVRTGTLNQPQHF.

This clonotype was picked up a small number of times. The gene calls are TRBV19 and TRBJ1-2; 8 bases are a match to TRBD1. V was pared by 5 bases and J by 4 bases, with 6 bases of the junction left unmatched. The CDR3 extends over 14 amino acids. Germline-derived CDR1 and CDR2 are LNHDA and SQIVND (reference sequence). As DNA, the CDR3 is TGTGCCAGTAGTCGACAGGGGATCATCTATGGCTACACCTTC. This translates into CASSRQGIIYGYTF.

The V and J genes are TRBV7-8 and TRBJ1-3; D not resolved. The CDR3 has 13 residues. V dropped 8 bases and J dropped 5 bases, with 13 bases sitting between them. CDR1 SGHVS and CDR2 FQNEAQ come from the germline V gene. The DNA for the CDR3 is TGTGCCAGCGCCGATACGAGCCGAAACACCATATATTTT. Translating gives CASADTSRNTIYF.

This clonotype was seen only a few times. The chain links TRBV20-1 to TRBJ2-2, with 9 bases lining up with TRBD1. Trimming removed 5 bases from V and 6 bases from J; junction bases left unmatched: 7. CDR1 is DFQATT, CDR2 SNEGSKA, per germline (reference sequence). CDR3 size: 14 residues. The CDR3 sequence is CSAADRGIAGELFF. In nucleotides, the CDR3 is TGCAGTGCTGCAGACAGGGGGATCGCCGGGGAGCTGTTTTTT.

This clonotype was picked up a small number of times. The chain carries TRBV11-2 and TRBJ2-5; D is undetermined. Deletions cut 5 bases from V and 2 bases from J, with 15 bases between. From germline, CDR1 is SGHAT and CDR2 FQNNGV. The CDR3 is 15 amino acids. CDR3 sequence reads: CASSLPAFEQETQYF. The CDR3 DNA follows: TGTGCCAGCAGCCTACCCGCCTTCGAGCAAGAGACCCAGTACTTC.

This chain joins TRBV2 and TRBJ1-1; D is uncertain. Germline V CDR1 and CDR2: SNHLY, FYNNEI. V shed 6 bases and J shed 11 bases, with 16 bases lying between them. The CDR3 extends over 12 amino acids. DNA of the CDR3: TGTGCCAGCAGAGTTTCGGAGGGAGCGGCTTTCTTT. Its protein is CASRVSEGAAFF.

The CDR3 coding sequence is TGTGCTAGTGGTTTGGTCCAAGGAGGGGAAAACATTCAGTACTTC. Protein: CASGLVQGGENIQYF. The chain carries TRBV12-5 and TRBJ2-4, with D perhaps TRBD2 (6 bases). The CDR3 length is 15 residues. Trimming took off 0 bases at V and 5 bases at J, with 11 bases between the two ends. Germline loops: CDR1 LGHNT, CDR2 FRNRAP.

This clonotype has only a few counts. This chain joins TRBV20-1 and TRBJ2-7, with TRBD1 matching 8 bases. CDR3 size: 13 residues. Per germline, CDR1 DFQATT and CDR2 SNEGSKA (reference sequence). J was trimmed by 2 bases and V by 3 bases; bases with no gene match: 3. CDR3 sequence (DNA): TGCAGTGCTAGCCGGGACAGGACCTACGAGCAGTACTTC. Translating gives CSASRDRTYEQYF.

The rearrangement links TRBV19 to TRBJ2-5; perhaps TRBD1 as D (5 bases). The CDR3 extends over 13 amino acids. Trimming removed 6 bases at V and 6 bases at J, with 14 bases between. The germline CDR1 and CDR2 sequences are LNHDA and SQIVND (reference sequence). CDR3 nucleotide sequence: TGTGCCAGTAGCCCCAGGACACCAAAGACCCAGTACTTC. It encodes CASSPRTPKTQYF.

V is TRBV30 and J is TRBJ1-1; no clear D. The CDR3 has 13 residues. Looked up from germline, CDR1 is GTSNPN and CDR2 is SVGIG (reference sequence). V dropped 2 bases and J dropped 1 base, with 8 bases sitting between them. The CDR3 here is CAWSQHKNTEAFF. The CDR3 DNA follows: TGTGCCTGGAGTCAGCATAAGAACACTGAAGCTTTCTTT.

The V gene is TRBV19, the J gene TRBJ1-2, with D perhaps TRBD1 (5 bases). The germline V gene encodes CDR1 LNHDA and CDR2 SQIVND (reference sequence). This CDR3 spans 16 amino acids. Deletions cut 5 bases from V and 7 bases from J, with 23 bases between. In nucleotides, the CDR3 is TGTGCCAGTAGTCCTTTTCGGGCAGGGAGGACGAGTGGCTACACCTTC. Its protein product is CASSPFRAGRTSGYTF. Together with reference TRBV19 and TRBJ1-2, the CDR3 gives the full variable domain: DGGITQSPKYLFRKEGQNVTLSCEQNLNHDAMYWYRQDPGQGLRLIYYSQIVNDFQKGDIAEGYSVSREKKESFPLTVTSAQKNPTAFYLCASSPFRAGRTSGYTFGSGTRLTVV.

This clonotype has a handful of counts. The CDR3 sequence is CASSTRGGTDTQYF. CDR3 coding DNA: TGCGCCAGCAGCACCAGGGGGGGGACAGATACGCAGTATTTT. The rearrangement joins TRBV10-2 to TRBJ2-3, with D perhaps given as TRBD1 or TRBD2 (7 bases each). This CDR3 has 14 residues. CDR1 is WSHSY and CDR2 is SAAADI in the germline V gene. Trimming shortened V by 6 bases and J by 3 bases, and 13 bases separated the two germline ends.

This clonotype was seen a handful of times. The chain employs TRBV12-3 or TRBV12-4 and TRBJ2-1; 11 positions match TRBD2. The CDR3 contains 14 residues. J gave up 8 bases and V 4 bases, and 4 bases lay outside the gene matches. The CDR3 coding sequence is TGTGCCAGCAGTTATAGCGGGGGGGCCGATGAGCAGTTCTTC. This codes for CASSYSGGADEQFF.

This clonotype was seen more than once but under ten times. V and J are TRBV5-1 and TRBJ2-6; D is perhaps TRBD1 (6 bases). Deletions cut 0 bases from V and 1 base from J, with 11 bases between. Per the germline V gene, CDR1 is SGHRS and CDR2 is YFSETQ. This CDR3 region has 17 residues. CDR3 coding DNA: TGCGCCAGCAGCTTGGAGGTTCAGGGGTCTGGGGCCAACGTCCTGACTTTC. It codes for CASSLEVQGSGANVLTF.

In this sample, this clonotype turned up many times. V is TRBV7-6 and J is TRBJ1-3; weak D call: TRBD1 (5 bases). The CDR3 sequence is 15 residues long. Germline V lookup: CDR1 SGHVS, CDR2 FNYEAQ. The V gene lost 2 bases and the J gene lost 0 bases, with 8 bases spanning the gap. CDR3 sequence reads: CASSLSRDSGNTIYF. The CDR3 DNA sequence: TGTGCCAGCAGCTTATCCAGGGACTCTGGAAACACCATATATTTT.

The V call is TRBV10-3, the J call TRBJ1-1; D gene ambiguous. The CDR3 consists of 12 residues. Germline V gene lookup returns CDR1 ENHRY and CDR2 SYGVKD. V was shortened by 10 bases and J by 2 bases, with 11 bases between the two germline ends. Written as DNA, the CDR3 is TGTGCCACCACGGACGGAAACACTGAAGCTTTCTTT. Amino acid sequence: CATTDGNTEAFF.

This clonotype was counted a few times. The chain employs TRBV5-1 and TRBJ2-2; the D is unclear. The germline V and J ends were trimmed by 8 bases and 4 bases, with 12 bases remaining between them. The CDR3 covers 13 residues. The germline V gene has CDR1 SGHRS and CDR2 YFSETQ. CDR3 DNA: TGCGCCAGTTCAGACTTGCCCACCGGGGAGCTGTTTTTT. Protein product: CASSDLPTGELFF.

CDR3 DNA sequence: TGTGCCAGCAGTTACGGGAGAGCGGGGGTCCGGAATACGCAGTATTTT. Amino acid sequence: CASSYGRAGVRNTQYF. The chain combines TRBV6-2 or TRBV6-3 with TRBJ2-3; 8 bases align to TRBD2. V gave up 2 bases and J gave up 7 bases; unmatched junction bases: 11. The CDR3 is 16 amino acids. Germline loops: CDR1 MNHEY, CDR2 SVGEGT.

This clonotype was detected a few times. The chain carries TRBV6-2 or TRBV6-3 and TRBJ1-1, with D possibly being TRBD1 (6 bases). This CDR3 is 13 amino acids long. V gave up 7 bases and J gave up 6 bases, with 15 bases separating them. Germline values: CDR1 MNHEY, CDR2 SVGEGT. The CDR3 sequence is CASTATGFSEAFF. In DNA form, the CDR3 reads TGTGCCAGCACCGCTACAGGGTTCTCTGAAGCTTTCTTT.

This clonotype has a handful of counts. The rearrangement uses TRBV12-3 or TRBV12-4 and TRBJ2-1, with D possibly TRBD2 on 5 matching bases. The CDR3 spans 14 residues. Deletions cut 2 bases from V and 8 bases from J, with 13 bases between. The CDR3 protein is CASSLFLASHEQFF. The DNA for the CDR3 is TGTGCCAGCAGTTTATTCCTAGCCTCCCATGAGCAGTTCTTC.

This clonotype was counted between two and nine times. The chain combines TRBV20-1 with TRBJ1-6, with 8 positions matching TRBD1. Germline trimming cut 0 bases from V and 10 bases from J; bases unmatched to any gene: 8. This CDR3 contains 15 residues. CDR1 and CDR2 from the germline V gene are DFQATT and SNEGSKA (reference sequence). In nucleotides, the CDR3 is TGCAGTGCTAGAGAGACCGGACAGGGAGGGTCACCCCTCCACTTT. The encoded protein is CSARETGQGGSPLHF.

The rearrangement links TRBV20-1 to TRBJ1-1, with D maybe TRBD1 (6 bases). The CDR3 runs 16 residues. V was trimmed by 3 bases and J by 4 bases, leaving 21 bases between them. Germline-derived CDR1 and CDR2 are DFQATT and SNEGSKA (reference sequence). CDR3 bases: TGCAGTGCTAGGACCCCTAGGGGGGCGATTGTCACTGAAGCTTTCTTT. Its translation is CSARTPRGAIVTEAFF.

This chain uses TRBV3-1 with TRBJ2-1; 8 nucleotides match TRBD2. Germline V lookup: CDR1 LGHDT, CDR2 YNNKEL (reference sequence). This CDR3 region has 16 residues. Germline trimming cut 4 bases from V and 10 bases from J; bases unmatched to any gene: 15. In DNA form, the CDR3 reads TGTGCCAGCAGCCCCTATAGCGGGGAGGCGGTTGAGGAGCAGTTCTTC. Its translation: CASSPYSGEAVEEQFF.